A selection of T cell receptor beta chains follows, all from one sample in a study of Graves' ophthalmopathy and Graves' hyperthyroidism. Each CDR3 protein is one row after TCRdb ran MiXCR on the multiplex PCR reads. The sample yields 200,000 to 300,000 distinct CDR3 sequences, about 47% seen once. Input material: peripheral blood. The receptors here all came from an adult man with Graves' ophthalmopathy. Both conserved end residues are part of each CDR3. A D gene is named only where the DNA matches it firmly. Rows give clone size only sometimes, using once, few, many, or a class for an expanded clone.

D gene	clone size	V gene	J gene	CDR3 protein	CDR3 DNA
-	-	TRBV7-8	TRBJ2-2	CASSQTGSGPGELFF	TGTGCCAGCAGCCAAACGGGGTCCGGTCCCGGGGAGCTGTTTTTT
-	few	TRBV19	TRBJ1-6	CASGLRNSPLHF	TGTGCCAGCGGTTTGAGGAATTCACCCCTCCACTTT
-	few	TRBV29-1	TRBJ2-5	CSVQGGGETQYF	TGCAGCGTTCAAGGGGGGGGAGAGACCCAGTACTTC
-	many	TRBV24-1	TRBJ1-6	CATSATGTGSPLHF	TGTGCCACCAGTGCAACAGGGACCGGCTCACCCCTCCACTTT
-	-	TRBV2	TRBJ1-2	CASSEAGYGYTF	TGTGCCAGCAGTGAAGCGGGGTATGGCTACACCTTC
-	-	TRBV20-1	TRBJ2-7	CSAPRDRRQYF	TGCAGTGCGCCACGGGACCGAAGGCAGTACTTC
TRBD1	-	TRBV28	TRBJ2-7	CASSLTGTGVEQYF	TGTGCCAGCAGTTTAACCGGGACAGGGGTCGAGCAGTACTTC
TRBD2	-	TRBV7-7	TRBJ2-5	CATSGGKETQYF	TGTGCTACTAGCGGGGGGAAGGAGACCCAGTACTTC
TRBD1	few	TRBV29-1	TRBJ2-7	CSGRTGRNEQYF	TGCAGCGGTCGGACAGGGCGTAACGAGCAGTACTTC
-	few	TRBV20-1	TRBJ2-7	CSAEFRGNEQYF	TGCAGTGCGGAATTTAGGGGGAACGAGCAGTACTTC
-	-	TRBV9	TRBJ2-5	CASSPTGRLDETQYF	TGTGCCAGCAGCCCCACGGGGAGGTTGGACGAGACCCAGTACTTC
-	few	TRBV7-8	TRBJ2-2	CASGDGGELFF	TGTGCCAGCGGTGACGGCGGGGAGCTGTTTTTT
-	-	TRBV28	TRBJ2-5	CASSLRGAQYQETQYF	TGTGCCAGCAGTTTACGCGGCGCACAGTACCAAGAGACCCAGTACTTC
TRBD1	-	TRBV5-5	TRBJ1-2	CASSSSGQDNYGYTF	TGCGCCAGCAGCTCCAGCGGACAGGATAACTATGGCTACACCTTC
TRBD1	-	TRBV7-2	TRBJ2-7	CASSRSSDRAYEQYF	TGCGCCAGCAGCCGCAGCTCAGACAGGGCCTACGAGCAGTACTTC
-	few	TRBV6-5	TRBJ2-5	CASSVAEQETQYF	TGTGCCAGCAGTGTTGCGGAACAAGAGACCCAGTACTTC
-	once	TRBV6-5	TRBJ1-1	CASSYSLTWDTEAFF	TGTGCCAGCAGTTACTCGTTAACCTGGGACACTGAAGCTTTCTTT
TRBD1	-	TRBV27	TRBJ1-5	CASRTQGGNQPQHF	TGTGCCAGCAGAACTCAGGGGGGCAATCAGCCCCAGCATTTT
TRBD1	few	TRBV5-1	TRBJ1-5	CASSLGDRDGEPQHF	TGCGCCAGCAGCTTAGGGGACAGGGACGGGGAGCCCCAGCATTTT
-	few	TRBV5-4	TRBJ1-2	CASSSTGTPEGGYTF	TGTGCCAGCAGCTCCACCGGGACACCCGAAGGGGGCTACACCTTC
-	-	TRBV7-2	TRBJ1-3	CASSLDGVSGNTIYF	TGTGCCAGCAGCTTAGACGGGGTCTCTGGAAACACCATATATTTT
TRBD2	-	TRBV9	TRBJ2-7	CASSVAASGVEQYF	TGTGCCAGCAGCGTAGCGGCTAGCGGGGTCGAGCAGTACTTC
-	-	TRBV9	TRBJ1-6	CASRATWAGNSPLHF	TGTGCCAGCAGAGCTACCTGGGCCGGGAATTCACCCCTCCACTTT
-	-	TRBV5-1	TRBJ1-2	CASSSGTFFSYGYTF	TGCGCCAGCAGCTCCGGGACCTTCTTTTCTTATGGCTACACCTTC
-	many	TRBV29-1	TRBJ1-3	CSVREGAGNTIYF	TGCAGCGTTCGGGAGGGGGCTGGAAACACCATATATTTT
-	-	TRBV5-1	TRBJ2-5	CASSLVIGEETQYF	TGCGCCAGCAGCTTGGTTATCGGGGAAGAGACCCAGTACTTC
TRBD1	-	TRBV10-3	TRBJ2-5	CASSSRTGAGSQYF	TGTGCCAGCAGTTCCCGGACAGGGGCCGGCAGCCAGTACTTC
TRBD2	-	TRBV14	TRBJ2-2	CASSPSSGRATTGELFF	TGTGCCAGCAGCCCCTCTAGCGGGAGGGCCACCACCGGGGAGCTGTTTTTT
TRBD2	few	TRBV12-3/TRBV12-4	TRBJ2-5	CASSLDRTSHETQYF	TGTGCCAGCAGTTTAGATCGGACTAGCCACGAGACCCAGTACTTC
TRBD1	few	TRBV7-3	TRBJ2-7	CASSPPRQGAAYEQYF	TGTGCCAGCAGCCCACCCCGACAGGGGGCGGCCTACGAGCAGTACTTC
-	few	TRBV4-1	TRBJ2-7	CASSQDIGRPSYEQYF	TGCGCCAGCAGCCAAGATATCGGCAGGCCCTCCTACGAGCAGTACTTC
-	-	TRBV24-1	TRBJ2-5	CATSDLGTSGETQYF	TGTGCCACCAGTGACCTCGGGACATCGGGAGAGACCCAGTACTTC
-	-	TRBV7-4	TRBJ2-5	CASSLGRQGYQGTQYF	TGTGCCAGCAGCTTAGGTCGGCAGGGATACCAAGGGACCCAGTACTTC
-	-	TRBV5-5	TRBJ2-6	CASSLAGNPGSSGANVLTF	TGTGCCAGCAGCTTAGCTGGTAACCCAGGGAGCTCTGGGGCCAACGTCCTGACTTTC
-	-	TRBV5-1	TRBJ1-5	CASSLGGSTNQPQHF	TGCGCCAGCAGCTTGGGCGGGAGTACGAATCAGCCCCAGCATTTT
-	-	TRBV29-1	TRBJ1-1	CSVEALGGVNTEAFF	TGCAGCGTTGAAGCCCTAGGGGGGGTGAACACTGAAGCTTTCTTT
-	-	TRBV28	TRBJ1-1	CASTSGGTEAFF	TGTGCCAGCACCTCGGGAGGGACTGAAGCTTTCTTT
-	few	TRBV29-1	TRBJ2-7	CSVDENSYEQYF	TGCAGCGTTGACGAGAACTCCTACGAGCAGTACTTC
TRBD1	many	TRBV20-1	TRBJ1-2	CSGAGGFYEGYTF	TGCAGTGGGGCAGGGGGCTTTTATGAAGGCTACACCTTC
-	-	TRBV4-1	TRBJ2-6	CVSSQVEISGANVLTF	TGCGTCAGCAGCCAAGTTGAGATCTCTGGGGCCAACGTCCTGACTTTC
-	-	TRBV5-6	TRBJ2-5	CASSLGWTQYF	TGTGCCAGCAGCCTAGGATGGACCCAGTACTTC
-	-	TRBV2	TRBJ2-6	CASRKPGREASGANVLTF	TGTGCCAGCAGAAAGCCCGGCAGGGAGGCGTCTGGGGCCAACGTCCTGACTTTC
TRBD2	few	TRBV19	TRBJ2-5	CASRLLAEETQYF	TGTGCCAGTAGGTTACTAGCGGAAGAGACCCAGTACTTC
-	-	TRBV10-3	TRBJ2-7	CAISESSGTYEQYF	TGTGCCATCAGTGAGTCTAGTGGGACCTACGAGCAGTACTTC
TRBD2	once	TRBV7-2	TRBJ2-7	CASSPRLAGRDEQYF	TGTGCCAGCAGCCCGCGACTAGCGGGACGGGACGAGCAGTACTTC
-	many	TRBV10-3	TRBJ1-2	CAISDQTANYGYTF	TGTGCCATCAGTGACCAGACCGCGAACTATGGCTACACCTTC
TRBD2	once	TRBV9	TRBJ2-2	CASSRKGGRADSGELFF	TGTGCCAGCTCCCGAAAAGGCGGGAGGGCCGATTCTGGGGAGCTGTTTTTT
-	-	TRBV4-1	TRBJ1-2	CASSQVSDRNYGYTF	TGCGCCAGCAGCCAAGTTTCGGACAGAAACTATGGCTACACCTTC
-	many	TRBV7-8	TRBJ1-5	CASSLGRGGNQPQHF	TGTGCCAGCAGCTTAGGCAGGGGAGGCAATCAGCCCCAGCATTTT
-	-	TRBV15	TRBJ2-7	CATSAHPGDEQYF	TGTGCCACCAGCGCCCACCCGGGAGACGAGCAGTACTTC
-	few	TRBV7-3	TRBJ1-6	CASSFTGWGNSPLHF	TGTGCCAGCTCATTTACAGGGTGGGGTAATTCACCCCTCCACTTT
TRBD1	-	TRBV20-1	TRBJ2-2	CSARTAGTGDGELFF	TGCAGTGCTAGAACGGCCGGGACAGGCGACGGGGAGCTGTTTTTT